These 27 T cell receptor beta chains were sequenced from one sample in a study of blood T cell repertoires in COVID-19 (TCRdb year 2020). Libraries were prepared through the immunoSEQ multiplex PCR assay. Here the immuneACCESS table is served through TCRdb, limited to in-frame sequences with V and J called. Missing clones are a known gap in these copies; in checked studies unresolved V genes cover under half, and the rest lacks a known reason. The sample table records roughly 120,000 clones; more than 80% of these occur just once. 4% to 5.5% of the sample lies in the top ten. The sequencing input was peripheral blood. The source is a woman aged 50 to 60 with acute or convalescent COVID-19.

This chain uses TRBV7-2 with TRBJ2-1, with D perhaps TRBD1 (5 bases). From germline, CDR1 is SGHTA and CDR2 FQGNSA. CDR3 length equals 17 residues. V was clipped by 2 bases and J by 0 bases, with 14 bases between them. CDR3 in DNA: TGTGCCAGCAGCTTATATACAGGTGGTAACTCCTACAATGAGCAGTTCTTC. Translating it yields CASSLYTGGNSYNEQFF. The complete variable domain, with remaining parts taken from reference TRBV7-2 and TRBJ2-1, reads GAGVSQSPSNKVTEKGKDVELRCDPISGHTALYWYRQSLGQGLEFLIYFQGNSAPDKSGLPSDRFSAERTGGSVSTLTIQRTQQEDSAVYLCASSLYTGGNSYNEQFFGPGTRLTVL.

In this sample, this clone turned up once. The chain uses TRBV11-3 and TRBJ1-2; 10 nucleotides line up with TRBD1. The CDR3 length is 13 residues. Germline trimming cut 5 bases from V and 4 bases from J; bases unmatched to any gene: 1. Germline CDR1 reads SGHNT; CDR2 reads YENEEA. In DNA form, the CDR3 reads TGTGCCAGCAGCCGGACAGGGGGCTATGGCTACACCTTC. It codes for CASSRTGGYGYTF.

The J gene is TRBJ2-2, the V gene TRBV7-2; 8 bases line up with TRBD1. V trimming: 5 bases; J trimming: 7 bases; junction bases outside the gene matches: 9. The CDR3 spans 15 residues. CDR1 is SGHTA and CDR2 is FQGNSA in the germline V gene. Written as DNA, the CDR3 is TGTGCCAGCAGCATTAGGACAGGGTTAAGCGGGGAGCTGTTTTTT. As protein: CASSIRTGLSGELFF.

The chain carries TRBV7-3 and TRBJ2-1; 8 bases agree with TRBD2. This CDR3 has 13 amino acids. The V gene's germline CDR1 is SGHTA and CDR2 FQGTGA. Trimming cost V 11 bases and J 5 bases; bases outside gene matches: 8. The CDR3: CASRDSGNNEQFF. The DNA for the CDR3 is TGTGCCTCCCGGGATAGCGGGAACAATGAGCAGTTCTTC.

In this sample, this clone turned up once. The CDR3 bases are TGTGCCAGCAGCCATGTTAGTGGGGGCGGCCCTCTGGAGCAGTTCTTC. Translation gives CASSHVSGGGPLEQFF. The J gene is TRBJ2-1, the V gene TRBV3-1 (or the pseudogene TRBV3-2), with D perhaps TRBD1 (6 bases). Trimming removed 3 bases at V and 10 bases at J, with 22 bases between. The V gene's germline CDR1 is LGHDT and CDR2 YNNKEL (reference sequence). The CDR3 is 16 residues long.

This CDR3 is CASREDSGQPQHF. The CDR3 region has the DNA TGTGCCAGCAGGGAAGACAGCGGGCAGCCCCAGCATTTT. This sequence joins TRBV28 and TRBJ1-5, with TRBD1 as a possible D gene (5 bases). This CDR3 has 13 residues. Germline assignment: CDR1 MDHEN and CDR2 SYDVKM. Trimming pared 6 bases from V and 7 bases from J, leaving 13 bases between.

The gene calls are TRBV7-3 and TRBJ2-2; D possibly corresponds to TRBD2 (5 bases). The CDR3 covers 14 residues. V was trimmed by 4 bases and J by 1 base, leaving 7 bases between them. The V gene's germline CDR1 is SGHTA and CDR2 FQGTGA. The CDR3 is CASSSSRNTGELFF. The CDR3 nucleotides read TGTGCCAGCAGCTCTAGCCGGAACACCGGGGAGCTGTTTTTT.

The J gene is TRBJ2-1, the V gene TRBV14; 9 bases fit TRBD2. The J segment lost 0 bases and the V segment lost 2 bases, leaving 2 bases of the junction unmatched. CDR1 is SGHDN, CDR2 FVKESK, per germline. This CDR3 contains 16 residues. This chain's CDR3 is CASSQLAGSSYNEQFF. CDR3 in DNA: TGTGCCAGCAGCCAACTAGCGGGAAGCTCCTACAATGAGCAGTTCTTC.

J is TRBJ2-2 and V is TRBV4-1, with a possible D match to TRBD2 (6 bases). Per the germline V gene, CDR1 is MGHRA and CDR2 is YSYEKL. The germline V and J ends were trimmed by 4 bases and 3 bases, with 15 bases remaining between them. The CDR3 covers 16 residues. The CDR3 here is CASSLNWGDHTGELFF. The CDR3 DNA reads TGCGCCAGCAGCCTCAATTGGGGGGACCACACCGGGGAGCTGTTTTTT.

The chain couples TRBV27 to TRBJ2-5; D unclear. This CDR3 region has 12 residues. Trimming took off 7 bases at V and 1 base at J, with 7 bases between the two ends. The germline CDR1 and CDR2 sequences are MNHEY and SMNVEV (reference sequence). The CDR3 nucleotides read TGTGCCAGCAAGAACGGCCAAGAGACCCAGTACTTC. Protein product: CASKNGQETQYF.

Only one count was recorded for this clone. This CDR3 reads CASSWTGSYGYTF. The CDR3 DNA sequence: TGTGCCAGCAGCTGGACAGGAAGTTATGGCTACACCTTC. The chain uses TRBV7-2 and TRBJ1-2; 7 bases line up with TRBD1. Germline loops: CDR1 SGHTA, CDR2 FQGNSA. This CDR3 is 13 amino acids long. J gave up 5 bases and V 4 bases, and 4 bases lay outside the gene matches.

The rearrangement joins TRBV29-1 to TRBJ1-5, with TRBD1 as a possible D gene (5 bases). Germline CDR1 is SQVTM and CDR2 is ANQGSEA. This CDR3 comprises 13 residues. The ends were cut back, 4 bases at V and 4 bases at J, with 11 bases in the middle. The CDR3: CSVGRGVNQPQHF. The CDR3 nucleotides read TGCAGCGTTGGACGGGGGGTTAATCAGCCCCAGCATTTT.

The chain is built from TRBV19 and TRBJ1-5, with 8 bases identical to TRBD1. This CDR3 spans 16 amino acids. Trimming at V came to 6 bases and at J to 1 base, leaving 8 bases not matched to a gene. Germline V gives CDR1 LNHDA, CDR2 SQIVND (reference sequence). CDR3 in DNA: TGTGCCAGTAGGGTCTCGGGGACAGGCAGCAATCAGCCCCAGCATTTT. Encoded protein: CASRVSGTGSNQPQHF.

CDR3 region: CASSLVPATNEKLFF. CDR3 sequence (DNA): TGTGCCAGCAGTTTAGTACCCGCAACTAATGAAAAACTGTTTTTT. J is TRBJ1-4 and V is TRBV6-5; D is unclear. The germline V and J ends were trimmed by 4 bases and 0 bases, with 9 bases remaining between them. Germline CDR1 is MNHEY and CDR2 is SVGAGI. This CDR3 has 15 amino acids.

The chain links TRBV27 to TRBJ2-5, with a possible D match to TRBD2 (5 bases). Germline V gene data show CDR1 as MNHEY and CDR2 as SMNVEV (reference sequence). The CDR3 is made up of 15 amino acids. With 6 bases removed from V and 5 bases from J, the gap between germline ends came to 19 bases. The CDR3 region has the DNA TGTGCCAGCAGCGCCCCGGGAACCTGGAGGGAGACCCAGTACTTC. It specifies CASSAPGTWRETQYF.

J is TRBJ2-1 and V is TRBV30; 9 bases match TRBD2. V trimming: 1 base; J trimming: 4 bases; junction bases outside the gene matches: 14. CDR3 length equals 18 residues. Germline values: CDR1 GTSNPN, CDR2 SVGIG (reference sequence). The CDR3 is CAWSGLGPIAGAYNEQFF. CDR3 nucleotide sequence: TGTGCCTGGAGTGGTCTGGGCCCGATAGCGGGAGCTTACAATGAGCAGTTCTTC.

This rearrangement joins TRBV12-5 to TRBJ1-3; 7 positions agree with TRBD1. Germline-derived CDR1 and CDR2 are LGHNT and FRNRAP. The V and J ends lost 1 base and 2 bases, in that order; junction bases with no gene match: 2. The CDR3 runs to 15 residues. The CDR3 spells CASGLGTGAGNTIYF. Written as DNA, the CDR3 is TGTGCTAGTGGTTTGGGGACAGGTGCTGGAAACACCATATATTTT.

A remark on this clone: One end of the junction fails to match germline, which may point to a read error. The chain recombines TRBV7-7 with TRBJ2-1; 8 bases align to TRBD1. The germline V gene encodes CDR1 SSHAT and CDR2 FNYEAQ (reference sequence). The CDR3 runs to 14 residues. CDR3 DNA: TGTGCTAGCAGCGTCACCCCAGGGGGCCGGGAGCAGTTCTTC. Translating it yields CASSVTPGGREQFF.

The chain has TRBV6-2 or TRBV6-3 and TRBJ1-5; D is uncertain. V lost 2 bases, J lost 5 bases, and 7 bases lay in between. CDR3 length: 13 amino acids. Germline values: CDR1 MNHEY, CDR2 SVGEGT. The CDR3 reads CASSYIFYQPQHF. The DNA for the CDR3 is TGTGCCAGCAGTTACATTTTCTATCAGCCCCAGCATTTT.

V usage is TRBV19 and J usage is TRBJ1-2; 8 bases fit TRBD1. V shed 5 bases and J 8 bases; nucleotides not matched to a gene: 13. The CDR3 covers 15 residues. Germline lookup yields CDR1 LNHDA and CDR2 SQIVND (reference sequence). In DNA, the CDR3 is TGTGCCAGTAGTTCCCTTACGGGACAGGTAGGCGGCTACACCTTC. Its protein product is CASSSLTGQVGGYTF.

The CDR3 protein is CASSLAPGMAFF. The CDR3 DNA sequence: TGCGCCAGCAGCTTGGCTCCGGGGATGGCTTTCTTT. The genes are TRBV5-1 and TRBJ1-1; D is undetermined. This CDR3 contains 12 residues. Germline CDR1 and CDR2: SGHRS and YFSETQ. V was cut by 0 bases and J by 11 bases, with 11 bases left in between.

V is TRBV5-6 and J is TRBJ2-4; 8 bases map to TRBD1. The junction had 8 bases not matched to a gene; V was cut back by 0 bases and J by 6 bases. Germline lookup yields CDR1 SGHDT and CDR2 YYEEEE. The CDR3 covers 16 residues. The CDR3 here is CASSLVGGRGLNIQYF. Written as DNA, the CDR3 is TGTGCCAGCAGCTTGGTGGGCGGCAGGGGGCTAAACATTCAGTACTTC.

The V call is TRBV10-1, the J call TRBJ2-2; 7 positions match TRBD2. V dropped 1 base and J dropped 6; count of bases not matched to a gene: 2. CDR3 length: 14 residues. CDR1 WNHNN and CDR2 SYGVQD come from the germline V gene (reference sequence). CDR3 DNA: TGCGCCAGCAGTGAGTTGCGGGAGCCCGGGGAGCTGTTTTTT. Its translation is CASSELREPGELFF.

The rearrangement uses TRBV5-5 and TRBJ1-6; D unresolved. Germline V gives CDR1 SGHKS, CDR2 YYEKEE (reference sequence). The CDR3 contains 18 residues. Trimming left V 0 bases short and J 0 bases short, with 13 bases between. CDR3 amino acids: CASSLGQLLSSYNSPLHF. CDR3 DNA sequence: TGTGCCAGCAGCTTGGGACAACTGCTCAGCTCCTATAATTCACCCCTCCACTTT.

The chain uses TRBV4-3 and TRBJ2-5, with 12 bases that match TRBD2. The V and J ends lost 0 bases and 5 bases, in that order; junction bases with no gene match: 13. The CDR3 runs 19 residues. Germline V gene sequence: CDR1 LGHNA, CDR2 YSLEER. The CDR3 here is CASSQEGPLGGTSGETQYF. CDR3 nucleotides: TGCGCCAGCAGCCAAGAGGGGCCACTAGGAGGGACTAGCGGGGAGACCCAGTACTTC.

The count of this clone is one. The chain recombines TRBV18 with TRBJ1-3; D gene unclear. Trimming removed 3 bases from V and 0 bases from J, with 9 bases in between. The CDR3 extends over 15 amino acids. CDR1 KGHSH and CDR2 LQKENI come from the germline V gene. CDR3 in amino acids: CASSPTTNSGNTIYF. CDR3 coding DNA: TGTGCCAGCTCACCCACCACTAACTCTGGAAACACCATATATTTT.

V and J are TRBV19 and TRBJ1-4; D not certain. The CDR3 covers 13 residues. The germline gives CDR1 LNHDA, CDR2 SQIVND (reference sequence). V lost 2 bases, J lost 7 bases, and 8 bases lay in between. Here the CDR3 reads CASSISPGEKLFF. Here the CDR3 DNA reads TGTGCCAGTAGTATATCTCCAGGTGAAAAACTGTTTTTT. The complete variable domain, with remaining parts taken from reference TRBV19 and TRBJ1-4, reads DGGITQSPKYLFRKEGQNVTLSCEQNLNHDAMYWYRQDPGQGLRLIYYSQIVNDFQKGDIAEGYSVSREKKESFPLTVTSAQKNPTAFYLCASSISPGEKLFFGSGTQLSVL.